Below are 3 T cell receptor beta chains sequenced from a single sample in a study of monozygotic twins with inflammatory bowel disease. From its re-call of the 5' RACE reads, TCRdb lists each CDR3 protein once, without DNA. Its table lists fewer than 550,000 distinct CDR3 sequences. The material sequenced was blood. The receptors here all came from a human donor with ulcerative colitis or Crohn's disease, or a healthy co-twin of an affected twin (not recorded which).

The chain links TRBV5-1 to TRBJ1-6; without DNA, the TCRdb call of TRBD1 cannot be checked. The CDR3 is made up of 14 amino acids. Germline CDR1 and CDR2: SGHRS and YFSETQ. The chain's CDR3 is CASQPGQGNSPLHF. The full variable domain, with the rest looked up from reference TRBV5-1 and TRBJ1-6, is KAGVTQTPRYLIKTRGQQVTLSCSPISGHRSVSWYQQTPGQGLQFLFEYFSETQRNKGNFPGRFSGRQFSNSRSEMNVSTLELGDSALYLCASQPGQGNSPLHFGNGTRLTVT.

The V and J genes are TRBV7-6 and TRBJ1-1; there is no DNA to check the TCRdb D call of TRBD1. Germline V gene sequence: CDR1 SGHVS, CDR2 FNYEAQ. This CDR3 is 14 amino acids long. Here the CDR3 reads CASSQEGAGTEAFF.

J is TRBJ2-3 and V is TRBV7-9; TCRdb selects TRBD2, and the lack of DNA leaves this call unchecked. This CDR3 is built from 13 residues. CDR1 and CDR2 from the germline V gene are SEHNR and FQNEAQ (reference sequence). Here the CDR3 reads CANEGLFSDTQYF.